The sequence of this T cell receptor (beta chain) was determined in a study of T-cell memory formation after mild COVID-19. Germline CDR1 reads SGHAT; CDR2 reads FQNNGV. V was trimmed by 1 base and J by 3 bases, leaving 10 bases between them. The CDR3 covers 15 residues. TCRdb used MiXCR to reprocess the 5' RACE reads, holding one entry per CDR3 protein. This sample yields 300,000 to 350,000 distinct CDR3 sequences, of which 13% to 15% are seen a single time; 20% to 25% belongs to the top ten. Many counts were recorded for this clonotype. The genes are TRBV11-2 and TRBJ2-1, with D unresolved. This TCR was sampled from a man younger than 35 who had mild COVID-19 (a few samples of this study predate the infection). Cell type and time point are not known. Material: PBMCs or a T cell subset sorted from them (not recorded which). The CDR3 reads CASSLGPGDYNEQFF. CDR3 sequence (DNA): TGTGCCAGCAGCTTAGGTCCAGGAGACTACAATGAGCAGTTCTTC. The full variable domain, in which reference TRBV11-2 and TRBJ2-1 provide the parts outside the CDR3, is EAGVAQSPRYKIIEKRQSVAFWCNPISGHATLYWYQQILGQGPKLLIQFQNNGVVDDSQLPKDRFSAERLKGVDSTLKIQPAKLEDSAVYLCASSLGPGDYNEQFFGPGTRLTVL.